This T cell receptor (beta chain) was recorded in a study of blood T cell repertoires in COVID-19. The CDR3 consists of 15 residues. Deletions cut 1 base from V and 7 bases from J, with 16 bases between. Germline CDR1 and CDR2: MGHRA and YSYEKL. Profiling relied on immunoSEQ multiplex PCR, and the TCRdb table lists in-frame clones only, not all of them. The table shows over 600,000 clones, with 90% occurring only once. The V and J genes are TRBV4-1 and TRBJ1-2; possible D gene TRBD1, 5 bases. The clonotype was recovered from a woman aged 18-30 years with acute or convalescent COVID-19. Specimen: peripheral blood. CDR3 DNA: TGCGCCAGCAGCCAAGCGGTGCTGGGGGGAGGTGGCTACACCTTC. It encodes CASSQAVLGGGGYTF.